A single sample gave rise to the 29 T cell receptor beta chains below, sequenced in a study of vaccination and CD4 T cells after COVID-19. Treatment indicated: approximately nine-day PBMC culture with coronavirus spike peptide pools or control peptides (ViraFEST assay). Cultured CD4+ T cell DNA was sequenced using the Oncomine TCR Beta short-read assay. TCRdb re-derived calls from the PCR reads in MiXCR, one entry per CDR3 protein. The profile shows about 18,000 distinct CDR3 sequences, roughly 78% of them singletons. The antigens of these receptors remain unknown. Sample: CD4+ T cells from blood, cultured in vitro, taken after SARS-CoV-2 vaccination. These receptors all stem from a human donor who received a COVID-19 vaccine.

The gene calls are TRBV2 and TRBJ2-1, with 8 nucleotides matching TRBD1. In germline, CDR1 is SNHLY, CDR2 FYNNEI. Losses at the gene ends were 6 bases for V and 4 bases for J; bases not matched to a gene: 11. This CDR3 contains 16 residues. CDR3 sequence (DNA): TGTGCCAGCAGGGGGGTTGGGACAGGACCTTACAATGAGCAGTTCTTC. Encoded protein: CASRGVGTGPYNEQFF.

This clonotype was detected only once. The J gene is TRBJ2-2, the V gene TRBV24-1, with a weak D call TRBD1 (5 bases). CDR3 length: 14 amino acids. V was trimmed by 7 bases and J by 2 bases, leaving 10 bases between them. Per germline, CDR1 KGHDR and CDR2 SFDVKD. The CDR3 is CATSRAPNTGELFF. The CDR3 region has the DNA TGTGCCACCAGCAGGGCCCCCAACACCGGGGAGCTGTTTTTT.

The chain carries TRBV30 and TRBJ2-5, with TRBD2 matching over 8 bases. Germline CDR1 and CDR2: GTSNPN and SVGIG (reference sequence). The CDR3 runs to 12 residues. The ends lost 4 bases at V and 3 bases at J; junction bases unmatched: 1. The CDR3 DNA is TGTGCCTGGAACGGGGGGGAAGAGACCCAGTACTTC. Residues: CAWNGGEETQYF.

This clonotype was detected only a few times. This CDR3 is CASSPAGTYGYTF. The CDR3 bases are TGTGCCAGCAGTCCCGCCGGTACCTATGGCTACACCTTC. This sequence joins TRBV2 and TRBJ1-2; D not certain. Germline V gives CDR1 SNHLY, CDR2 FYNNEI. This CDR3 is built from 13 residues. V was pared by 5 bases and J by 4 bases, with 11 bases between.

The V and J genes are TRBV2 and TRBJ1-2; TRBD1 matches 9 bases. Germline CDR1 is SNHLY and CDR2 is FYNNEI. This CDR3 spans 15 amino acids. Unmatched junction bases numbered 12, after V lost 6 bases and J lost 7 bases. CDR3 residues: CASRAGQGEWFGYTF. Here the CDR3 DNA reads TGTGCCAGCAGAGCGGGACAGGGAGAGTGGTTTGGCTACACCTTC.

This clonotype turned up a few times. The chain links TRBV10-1 to TRBJ1-2; the match to TRBD1 covers 7 bases. The germline V gene encodes CDR1 WNHNN and CDR2 SYGVQD (reference sequence). The CDR3 loop spans 15 amino acids. With 3 bases clipped from V and 2 bases from J, the junction kept 6 bases outside the gene matches. The CDR3 nucleotides read TGCGCCAGCAGTGATGGTACGACAGGGAACTATGGCTACACCTTC. Protein: CASSDGTTGNYGYTF.

This clonotype was counted between two and nine times. The chain uses TRBV7-9 and TRBJ1-5; D is perhaps TRBD1 (5 bases). Trimming removed 5 bases at V and 7 bases at J, with 15 bases between. CDR1 is SEHNR, CDR2 FQNEAQ, per germline (reference sequence). CDR3 length equals 14 residues. CDR3 loop: CASSATGWGQPQHF. For the CDR3, the DNA is TGTGCCAGCAGCGCAACAGGATGGGGACAGCCCCAGCATTTT.

V is TRBV15 and J is TRBJ2-7; weak D call: TRBD2 (5 bases). The CDR3 length is 14 residues. The V gene's germline CDR1 is LNHNV and CDR2 YYDKDF (reference sequence). V was clipped by 3 bases and J by 13 bases, with 22 bases between them. The CDR3, as DNA: TGTGCCACCAGCAGGGATCGGGATAGAACGGCCCCCTACTTC. The encoded protein is CATSRDRDRTAPYF.

The rearrangement uses TRBV12-3 or TRBV12-4 and TRBJ2-7; TRBD1 or TRBD2 may be the D gene (5 bases each). The CDR3 runs to 12 residues. Trimming left V 6 bases short and J 7 bases short, with 13 bases between. CDR3 bases: TGTGCCAGCAGCCGGGGACCCAGGGAGCAGTACTTC. This gives the protein CASSRGPREQYF.

CDR3 residues: CASSLGAGADTQYF. DNA of the CDR3: TGTGCCAGCAGTTTGGGGGCAGGGGCAGATACGCAGTATTTT. V and J are TRBV6-5 and TRBJ2-3; possible D gene TRBD1, 6 bases. CDR1 is MNHEY and CDR2 is SVGAGI in the germline V gene. V shed 4 bases and J shed 4 bases, with 12 bases lying between them. The CDR3 loop spans 14 amino acids.

This clonotype was counted once. This rearrangement joins TRBV30 to TRBJ2-2, with D tentatively TRBD1 or TRBD2 (5 bases each). Germline V gene sequence: CDR1 GTSNPN, CDR2 SVGIG (reference sequence). This CDR3 has 13 amino acids. The germline V and J ends were trimmed by 2 bases and 5 bases, with 9 bases remaining between them. The CDR3 sequence: CAWSHGATGELFF. In nucleotides, the CDR3 is TGTGCCTGGAGTCACGGGGCTACCGGGGAGCTGTTTTTT.

The chain is built from TRBV6-1 and TRBJ1-2; tentatively, D is TRBD1 (5 bases). With 5 bases removed from V and 1 base from J, the gap between germline ends came to 8 bases. The CDR3 consists of 13 residues. The germline V gene has CDR1 MNHNS and CDR2 SASEGT. The CDR3 reads CASSIRVNYGYTF. CDR3 coding DNA: TGTGCCAGCAGTATCAGGGTTAACTATGGCTACACCTTC.

V and J are TRBV20-1 and TRBJ2-5; possibly TRBD2 for D (5 bases). This CDR3 spans 13 amino acids. Germline lookup yields CDR1 DFQATT and CDR2 SNEGSKA (reference sequence). The V end lost 2 bases, the J end lost 5 bases, and 12 bases lay between the germline ends. The CDR3 bases are TGCAGTGCTAGAATAACGGGGTGGGAGACCCAGTACTTC. Amino acid sequence: CSARITGWETQYF.

Only one count was recorded for this clonotype. The rearrangement links TRBV12-3 or TRBV12-4 to TRBJ1-2; 7 nucleotides line up with TRBD1. Trimming removed 7 bases from V and 6 bases from J; junction bases left unmatched: 8. This CDR3 is built from 13 residues. In nucleotides, the CDR3 is TGTGCCAGCACTGAGACAGGGTGGAATGGCTACACCTTC. Protein: CASTETGWNGYTF.

This sequence joins TRBV20-1 and TRBJ2-5; D is possibly TRBD2 (6 bases). Trimming removed 7 bases at V and 5 bases at J, with 14 bases between. The CDR3 has 12 residues. CDR1 and CDR2 (germline): DFQATT, SNEGSKA (reference sequence). The CDR3 nucleotides read TGCAGTGGTAGGCAGGGACTGGAGACCCAGTACTTC. Translation: CSGRQGLETQYF.

This chain connects TRBV30 to TRBJ2-5, with 7 positions matching TRBD1. This CDR3 comprises 12 residues. Germline trimming cut 3 bases from V and 4 bases from J; bases unmatched to any gene: 2. Germline V gene lookup returns CDR1 GTSNPN and CDR2 SVGIG (reference sequence). The CDR3: CAWRRQGETQYF. CDR3 in DNA: TGTGCCTGGAGGCGACAGGGAGAGACCCAGTACTTC.

This chain uses TRBV19 with TRBJ2-3, with unresolved D. The germline CDR1 and CDR2 sequences are LNHDA and SQIVND (reference sequence). Trimming stripped 4 bases from V and 5 bases from J, with 7 bases between. This CDR3 is built from 12 residues. In nucleotides, the CDR3 is TGTGCCAGTAGTACAGCCGGAGATACGCAGTATTTT. Translating gives CASSTAGDTQYF.

The chain has TRBV6-1 and TRBJ1-5; D remains unclear. V gave up 6 bases and J gave up 4 bases, with 10 bases separating them. This CDR3 spans 13 amino acids. Germline V gene lookup returns CDR1 MNHNS and CDR2 SASEGT. This chain's CDR3 is CASRPPGNQPQHF. CDR3 nucleotides: TGTGCCAGCAGACCACCGGGGAATCAGCCCCAGCATTTT.

This chain connects TRBV6-1 to TRBJ2-3; D tentatively reads TRBD1 or TRBD2 (5 bases each). Looked up from germline, CDR1 is MNHNS and CDR2 is SASEGT. CDR3 size: 16 residues. Deletions cut 6 bases from V and 4 bases from J, with 20 bases between. Written as DNA, the CDR3 is TGTGCCAGCAGAGCCCGACGGGGCTATACGTCAGATACGCAGTATTTT. It encodes CASRARRGYTSDTQYF.

The chain's CDR3 is CASSADRVASGGYTF. The CDR3, as DNA: TGTGCCAGCAGCGCGGACAGGGTGGCTTCGGGTGGCTACACCTTC. This chain links TRBV27 with TRBJ1-2, with TRBD1 matching 8 bases. The V and J ends lost 6 bases and 7 bases, in that order; junction bases with no gene match: 13. This CDR3 region has 15 residues. Germline CDR1 and CDR2: MNHEY and SMNVEV (reference sequence).

The V gene is TRBV20-1, the J gene TRBJ1-5; 10 bases are a match to TRBD1. Per germline, CDR1 DFQATT and CDR2 SNEGSKA (reference sequence). Germline trimming cut 6 bases from V and 4 bases from J; bases unmatched to any gene: 3. The CDR3 runs 13 residues. The CDR3 coding sequence is TGCAGTGCAGGGACAGGGGTAAATCAGCCCCAGCATTTT. Its protein product is CSAGTGVNQPQHF.

J is TRBJ2-7 and V is TRBV20-1; 7 bases align to TRBD1. V lost 0 bases to trimming and J lost 4 bases; unmatched junction nucleotides: 9. The CDR3 is made up of 15 amino acids. CDR1 and CDR2 (germline): DFQATT, SNEGSKA (reference sequence). The CDR3 sequence: CSARDYPEGAYEQYF. The CDR3 DNA sequence: TGCAGTGCTAGAGACTACCCTGAGGGGGCTTACGAGCAGTACTTC.

The chain has TRBV15 and TRBJ2-5; tentatively, D is TRBD2 (7 bases). Germline CDR1 reads LNHNV; CDR2 reads YYDKDF (reference sequence). This CDR3 comprises 15 residues. V lost 7 bases to trimming and J lost 5 bases, with 20 bases between them. In nucleotides, the CDR3 is TGTGCCACCACCGCGTCGGGGGGCCGAGGGGAGACCCAGTACTTC. Translation: CATTASGGRGETQYF. The full variable domain, with the rest looked up from reference TRBV15 and TRBJ2-5, is DAMVIQNPRYQVTQFGKPVTLSCSQTLNHNVMYWYQQKSSQAPKLLFHYYDKDFNNEADTPDNFQSRRPNTSFCFLDIRSPGLGDTAMYLCATTASGGRGETQYFGPGTRLLVL.

V is TRBV5-1 and J is TRBJ2-3; 8 bases are shared with TRBD1. The CDR3 extends over 15 amino acids. V shed 3 bases, J shed 4 bases, and the junction held 7 bases outside the gene matches. CDR1 SGHRS and CDR2 YFSETQ come from the germline V gene. Here the CDR3 DNA reads TGCGCCAGCAGCTCGGCAGGGGGCGTGTCAGATACGCAGTATTTT. Encoded protein: CASSSAGGVSDTQYF.

This chain uses TRBV30 with TRBJ2-3; TRBD2 might be the D (6 bases). Germline loops: CDR1 GTSNPN, CDR2 SVGIG (reference sequence). V lost 2 bases and J 4 bases, leaving 16 bases between the germline ends. This CDR3 comprises 15 residues. As DNA, the CDR3 is TGTGCCTGGAGTTATGGAGGGGCGAGTTCAGATACGCAGTATTTT. It codes for CAWSYGGASSDTQYF.

The V and J genes are TRBV6-1 and TRBJ1-1, with D possibly matching TRBD1 (6 bases). V lost 0 bases and J lost 4, with 15 bases in between. CDR1 and CDR2 (germline): MNHNS, SASEGT. This CDR3 has 16 amino acids. The CDR3 DNA reads TGTGCCAGCAGTGAAGCGCTTTTTCAGGGGAGCACTGAAGCTTTCTTT. Translation: CASSEALFQGSTEAFF.

The CDR3 DNA is TGTGCCAGCAGTGGACGCGGAGGATATGGCTACACCTTC. This encodes CASSGRGGYGYTF. This chain links TRBV12-3 or TRBV12-4 with TRBJ1-2; D call uncertain. The CDR3 runs to 13 residues. The V and J ends lost 5 bases and 5 bases respectively, with 12 bases between them.

The V gene is TRBV25-1, the J gene TRBJ1-2, with D tentatively TRBD1 (5 bases). The germline V and J ends were trimmed by 1 base and 4 bases, with 13 bases remaining between them. Germline values: CDR1 MGHDK, CDR2 SYGVNS. This CDR3 has 15 residues. The chain's CDR3 is CASSESGRQTYGYTF. The CDR3, as DNA: TGTGCCAGCAGTGAATCGGGTAGACAGACCTATGGCTACACCTTC.

This chain connects TRBV6-5 to TRBJ1-3; the D gene is possibly TRBD1 (5 bases). CDR3 size: 14 residues. Germline CDR1 is MNHEY and CDR2 is SVGAGI. Trimming left V 4 bases short and J 0 bases short, with 7 bases between. The CDR3 DNA reads TGTGCCAGCAGTTCGCAGGGCTCTGGAAACACCATATATTTT. This sequence encodes CASSSQGSGNTIYF.